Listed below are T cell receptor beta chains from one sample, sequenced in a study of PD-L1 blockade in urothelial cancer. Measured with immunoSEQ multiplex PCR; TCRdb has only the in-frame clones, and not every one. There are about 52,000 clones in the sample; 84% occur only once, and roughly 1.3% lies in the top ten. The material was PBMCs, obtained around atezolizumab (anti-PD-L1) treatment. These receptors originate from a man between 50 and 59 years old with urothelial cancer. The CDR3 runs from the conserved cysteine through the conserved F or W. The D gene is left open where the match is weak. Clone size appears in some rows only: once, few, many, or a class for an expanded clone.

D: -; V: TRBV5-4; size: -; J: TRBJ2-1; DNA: TGTGCCAGCAGCTTTGGAGGTATTGGTGAGCAGTTCTTC; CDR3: CASSFGGIGEQFF
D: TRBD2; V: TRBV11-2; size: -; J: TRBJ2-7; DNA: TGTGCCAGCAGCTTAGGGGGGGGGTCCTACGAGCAGTACTTC; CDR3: CASSLGGGSYEQYF
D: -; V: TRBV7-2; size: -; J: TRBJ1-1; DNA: TGTGCCAGCAGCTTAGGAGACCGAAGGAGGAACACTGAAGCTTTCTTT; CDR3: CASSLGDRRRNTEAFF
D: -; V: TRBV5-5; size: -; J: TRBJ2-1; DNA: TGTGCCAGCAGCCTGGTAGGGGGAGGGGATCCCTACAATGAGCAGTTCTTC; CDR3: CASSLVGGGDPYNEQFF
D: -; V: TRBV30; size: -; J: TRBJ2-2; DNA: TGTGCCTGGACCCTGTCCGGGGAGCTGTTTTTT; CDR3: CAWTLSGELFF
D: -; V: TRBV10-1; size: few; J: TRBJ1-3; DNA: TGCGCCAGCGGGAGCTCTGGAAACACCATATATTTT; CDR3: CASGSSGNTIYF
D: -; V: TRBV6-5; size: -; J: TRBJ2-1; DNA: TGTGCCAGCAGTTACTGGGGAGAAGGGCGCATTGAGCAGTTCTTC; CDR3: CASSYWGEGRIEQFF
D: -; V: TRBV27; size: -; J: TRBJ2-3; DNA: TGTGCCAGCAGTTTCGGGGGAGCCGTAGATACGCAGTATTTT; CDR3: CASSFGGAVDTQYF
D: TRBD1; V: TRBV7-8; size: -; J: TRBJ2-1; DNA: TGTGCCAGCAGCTCACCCGGGACAGGGTCCTACAATGAGCAGTTCTTC; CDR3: CASSSPGTGSYNEQFF
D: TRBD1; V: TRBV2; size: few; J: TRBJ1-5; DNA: TGTGCCAGCAGCAAGTTACAGGGGGAGAATCAGCCCCAGCATTTT; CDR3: CASSKLQGENQPQHF
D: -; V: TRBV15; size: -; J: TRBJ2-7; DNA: TGTGCCACCAGCAGAGAGGGCGGGTACGAGCAGTACTTC; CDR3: CATSREGGYEQYF
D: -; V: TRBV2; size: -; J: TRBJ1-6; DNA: TGTGCCAGCAGTGAAGGGGTCTACAGCTCCTATAATTCACCCCTCCACTTT; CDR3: CASSEGVYSSYNSPLHF
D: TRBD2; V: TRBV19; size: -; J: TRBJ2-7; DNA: TGTGCCAGCTCCGGGACTAGCGTTCTCTCAGGGGAGCAGTACTTC; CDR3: CASSGTSVLSGEQYF
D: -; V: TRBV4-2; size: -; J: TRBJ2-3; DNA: TGTGCCAGCAGCCAAGATCCTTCGACACCAGCCCCTAGCACAGATACGCAGTATTTT; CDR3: CASSQDPSTPAPSTDTQYF
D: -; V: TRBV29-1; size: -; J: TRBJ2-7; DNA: TGCAGCGTTACGAGGGGGGGCTTCTTCTACGAGCAGTACTTC; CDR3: CSVTRGGFFYEQYF
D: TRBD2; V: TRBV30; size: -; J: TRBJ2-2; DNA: TGTGCCTGGAGCCGGGGGGGGACCGGGGAGCTGTTTTTT; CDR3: CAWSRGGTGELFF
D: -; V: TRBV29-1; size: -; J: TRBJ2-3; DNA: TGCAGCTTCCGAGGCGGGCGGGCATCCACAGATACGCAGTATTTT; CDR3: CSFRGGRASTDTQYF
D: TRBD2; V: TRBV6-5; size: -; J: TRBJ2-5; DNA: TGTGCCAGCAGCCTCCCGACTAGCGGGCAAGAGACCCAGTACTTC; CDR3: CASSLPTSGQETQYF
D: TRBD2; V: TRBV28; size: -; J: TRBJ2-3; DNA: TGTGCCAGCAGCCAACAGCGGGGTTTGTTAGATACGCAGTATTTT; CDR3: CASSQQRGLLDTQYF